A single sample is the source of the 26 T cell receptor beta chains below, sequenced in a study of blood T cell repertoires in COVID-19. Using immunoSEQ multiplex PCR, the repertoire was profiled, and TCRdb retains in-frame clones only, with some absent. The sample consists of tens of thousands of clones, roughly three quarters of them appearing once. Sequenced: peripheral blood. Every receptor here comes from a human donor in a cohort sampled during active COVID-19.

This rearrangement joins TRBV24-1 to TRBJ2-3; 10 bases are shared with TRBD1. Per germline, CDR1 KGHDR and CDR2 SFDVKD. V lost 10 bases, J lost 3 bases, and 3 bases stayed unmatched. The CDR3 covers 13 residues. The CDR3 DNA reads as TGTGCCACAGGACAGGGGGTAACAGATACGCAGTATTTT. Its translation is CATGQGVTDTQYF.

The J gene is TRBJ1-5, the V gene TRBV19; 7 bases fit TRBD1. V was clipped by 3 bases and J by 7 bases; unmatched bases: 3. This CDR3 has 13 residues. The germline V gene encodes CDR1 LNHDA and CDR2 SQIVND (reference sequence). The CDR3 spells CASSISGGQPQHF. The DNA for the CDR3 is TGTGCCAGTAGTATTTCAGGGGGGCAGCCCCAGCATTTT.

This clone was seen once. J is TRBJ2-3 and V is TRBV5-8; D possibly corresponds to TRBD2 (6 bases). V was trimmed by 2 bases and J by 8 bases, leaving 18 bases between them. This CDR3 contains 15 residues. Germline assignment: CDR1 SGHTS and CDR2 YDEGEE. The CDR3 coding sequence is TGTGCCAGCAGCTTCGGACGGGGGACCGCCGGTACGCAGTATTTT. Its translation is CASSFGRGTAGTQYF. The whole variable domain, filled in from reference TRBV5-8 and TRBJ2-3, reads EAGVTQSPTHLIKTRGQQATLRCSPISGHTSVYWYQQALGLGLQFLLWYDEGEERNRGNFPPRFSGRQFPNYSSELNVNALELEDSALYLCASSFGRGTAGTQYFGPGTRLTVL.

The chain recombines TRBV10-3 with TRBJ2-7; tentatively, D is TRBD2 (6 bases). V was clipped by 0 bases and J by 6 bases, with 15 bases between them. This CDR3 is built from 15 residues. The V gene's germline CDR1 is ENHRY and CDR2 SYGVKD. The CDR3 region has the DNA TGTGCCATCAGTGAGTCGGACGGGGGTGGGGGCGAGCAGTACTTC. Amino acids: CAISESDGGGGEQYF.

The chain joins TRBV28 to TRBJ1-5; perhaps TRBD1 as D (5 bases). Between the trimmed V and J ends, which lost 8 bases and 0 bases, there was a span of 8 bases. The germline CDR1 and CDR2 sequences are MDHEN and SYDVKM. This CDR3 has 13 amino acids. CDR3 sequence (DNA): TGTGCCAGCCGGGGGTCTAGCAATCAGCCCCAGCATTTT. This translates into CASRGSSNQPQHF.

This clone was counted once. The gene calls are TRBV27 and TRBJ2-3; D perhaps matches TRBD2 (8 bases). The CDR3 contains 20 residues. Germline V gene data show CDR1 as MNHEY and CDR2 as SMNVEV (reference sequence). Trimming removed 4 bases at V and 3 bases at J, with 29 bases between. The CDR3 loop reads CASSSQDGQESGSRTDTQYF. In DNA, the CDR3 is TGTGCCAGCAGTTCTCAGGACGGACAGGAGAGCGGGAGTCGGACAGATACGCAGTATTTT.

In DNA form, the CDR3 reads TGTGCCAGCAGCCCTACAGCTACAACTAATGAAAAACTGTTTTTT. Protein sequence: CASSPTATTNEKLFF. The chain is built from TRBV5-4 and TRBJ1-4; D is unclear. The CDR3 has 15 amino acids. The germline V and J ends were trimmed by 4 bases and 0 bases, with 10 bases remaining between them. CDR1 and CDR2 (germline): SGHNT, YYREEE (reference sequence). Full variable domain (remainder filled in from reference TRBV5-4 and TRBJ1-4): ETGVTQSPTHLIKTRGQQVTLRCSSQSGHNTVSWYQQALGQGPQFIFQYYREEENGRGNFPPRFSGLQFPNYSSELNVNALELDDSALYLCASSPTATTNEKLFFGSGTQLSVL.

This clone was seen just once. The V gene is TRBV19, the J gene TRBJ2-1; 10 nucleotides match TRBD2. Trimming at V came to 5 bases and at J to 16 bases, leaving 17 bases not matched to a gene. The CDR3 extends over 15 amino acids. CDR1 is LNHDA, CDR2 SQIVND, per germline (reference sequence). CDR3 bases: TGTGCCAGTAGTCCGGAGCGGACTAGCGGCTTCAAGTACTTCTTC. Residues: CASSPERTSGFKYFF.

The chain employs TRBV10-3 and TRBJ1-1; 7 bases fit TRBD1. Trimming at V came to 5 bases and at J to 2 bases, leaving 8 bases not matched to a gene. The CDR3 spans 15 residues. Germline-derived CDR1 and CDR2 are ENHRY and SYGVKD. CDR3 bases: TGTGCCATCAGTACTCGTACAGGGGCAAACACTGAAGCTTTCTTT. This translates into CAISTRTGANTEAFF.

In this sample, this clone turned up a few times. CDR3 amino acids: CASVTSGSDEQFF. In DNA form, the CDR3 reads TGTGCTAGTGTTACTAGCGGGAGCGATGAGCAGTTCTTC. This chain links TRBV12-5 with TRBJ2-1; the match to TRBD2 covers 11 bases. The CDR3 has 13 residues. Germline values: CDR1 LGHNT, CDR2 FRNRAP. The junction had 4 bases not matched to a gene; V was cut back by 7 bases and J by 8 bases.

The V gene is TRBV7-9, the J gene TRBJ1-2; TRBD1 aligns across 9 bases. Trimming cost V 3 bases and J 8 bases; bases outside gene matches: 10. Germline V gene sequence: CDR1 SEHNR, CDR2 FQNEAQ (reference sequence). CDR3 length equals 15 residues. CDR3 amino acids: CASSFGQGPGGGYTF. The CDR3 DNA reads TGTGCCAGCAGCTTCGGACAGGGGCCCGGCGGCGGCTACACCTTC.

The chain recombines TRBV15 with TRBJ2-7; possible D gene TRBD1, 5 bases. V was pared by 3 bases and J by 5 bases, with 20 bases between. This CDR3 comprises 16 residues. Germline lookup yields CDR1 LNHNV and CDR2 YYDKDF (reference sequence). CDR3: CATSRRHTTARHEQYF. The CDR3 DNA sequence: TGTGCCACCAGCAGGAGACACACGACAGCGCGCCACGAGCAGTACTTC. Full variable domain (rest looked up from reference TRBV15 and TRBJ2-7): DAMVIQNPRYQVTQFGKPVTLSCSQTLNHNVMYWYQQKSSQAPKLLFHYYDKDFNNEADTPDNFQSRRPNTSFCFLDIRSPGLGDTAMYLCATSRRHTTARHEQYFGPGTRLTVT.

The CDR3 DNA is TGTGCCAGCAGCGTAGGAGGGGGCGGAGGGGCTTTCTTT. Its translation is CASSVGGGGGAFF. The chain is built from TRBV9 and TRBJ1-1; TRBD1 aligns across 7 bases. There are 13 residues in the CDR3. The germline V gene encodes CDR1 SGDLS and CDR2 YYNGEE. After removal of 0 bases from V and 11 bases from J, the junction contained 7 bases not matched to a gene.

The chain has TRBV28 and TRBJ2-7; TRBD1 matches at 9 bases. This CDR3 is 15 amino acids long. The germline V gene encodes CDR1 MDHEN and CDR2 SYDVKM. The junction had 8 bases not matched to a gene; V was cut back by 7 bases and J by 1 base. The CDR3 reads CASNQSGTGSYEQYF. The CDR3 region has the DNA TGTGCCAGCAATCAAAGCGGGACAGGGTCCTACGAGCAGTACTTC.

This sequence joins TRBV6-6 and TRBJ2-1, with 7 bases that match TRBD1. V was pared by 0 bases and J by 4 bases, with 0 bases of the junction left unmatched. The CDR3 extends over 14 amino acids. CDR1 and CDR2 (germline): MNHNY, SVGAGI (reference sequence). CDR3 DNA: TGTGCCAGCAGTTACTCACAGGGGTACAATGAGCAGTTCTTC. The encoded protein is CASSYSQGYNEQFF.

CDR3 coding DNA: TGCGCCAGCAGCCAAGTTGACAGGGGCAACGGGGAGCTGTTTTTT. Amino acids: CASSQVDRGNGELFF. The V call is TRBV4-1, the J call TRBJ2-2, with TRBD1 matching over 8 bases. Germline loops: CDR1 MGHRA, CDR2 YSYEKL. With V trimmed by 1 base and J by 7 bases, 5 bases remained unmatched. The CDR3 runs to 15 residues.

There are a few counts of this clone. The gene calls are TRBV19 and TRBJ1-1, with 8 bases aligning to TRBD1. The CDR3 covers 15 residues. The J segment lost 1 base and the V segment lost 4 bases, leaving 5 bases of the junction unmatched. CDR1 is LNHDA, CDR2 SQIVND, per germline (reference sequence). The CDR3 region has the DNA TGTGCCAGTAGTACCGACAGGGGCGGGAACACTGAAGCTTTCTTT. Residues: CASSTDRGGNTEAFF.

CDR3 nucleotide sequence: TGCGCCAGCAGCTTGGCGCGGCTGAGCTCCTACAATGAGCAGTTCTTC. Its translation: CASSLARLSSYNEQFF. The chain couples TRBV5-1 to TRBJ2-1; D remains ambiguous. The V and J ends lost 0 bases and 0 bases respectively, with 10 bases between them. Germline V gene data show CDR1 as SGHRS and CDR2 as YFSETQ. The CDR3 has 16 amino acids.

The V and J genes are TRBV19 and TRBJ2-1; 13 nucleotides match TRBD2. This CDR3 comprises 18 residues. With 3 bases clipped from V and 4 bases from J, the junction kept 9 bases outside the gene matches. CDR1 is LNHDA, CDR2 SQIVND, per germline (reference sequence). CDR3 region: CASSMLTSGGRVYNEQFF. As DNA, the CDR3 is TGTGCCAGTAGTATGTTGACTAGCGGGGGGCGGGTGTACAATGAGCAGTTCTTC.

In nucleotides, the CDR3 is TGTGCCAGCAGCTCGAGCGGGGCGGGAATTGGCTACACCTTC. Its translation: CASSSSGAGIGYTF. The rearrangement links TRBV7-2 to TRBJ1-2; TRBD1 is a possible D gene (5 bases). Trimming shortened V by 4 bases and J by 7 bases, and 16 bases separated the two germline ends. Germline V gives CDR1 SGHTA, CDR2 FQGNSA. The CDR3 loop spans 14 amino acids.

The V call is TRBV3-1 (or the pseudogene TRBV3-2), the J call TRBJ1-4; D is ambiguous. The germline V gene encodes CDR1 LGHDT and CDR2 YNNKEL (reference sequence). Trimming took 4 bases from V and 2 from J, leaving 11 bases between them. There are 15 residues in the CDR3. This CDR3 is CASSRSGATNEKLFF. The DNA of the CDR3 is TGTGCCAGCAGCCGGAGCGGAGCGACTAATGAAAAACTGTTTTTT.

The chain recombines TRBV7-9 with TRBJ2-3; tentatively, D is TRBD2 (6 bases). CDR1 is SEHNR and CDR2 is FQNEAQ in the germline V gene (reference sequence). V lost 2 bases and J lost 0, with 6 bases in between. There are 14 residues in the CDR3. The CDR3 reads CASSLRGSTDTQYF. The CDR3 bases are TGTGCCAGCAGCTTACGGGGGAGCACAGATACGCAGTATTTT.

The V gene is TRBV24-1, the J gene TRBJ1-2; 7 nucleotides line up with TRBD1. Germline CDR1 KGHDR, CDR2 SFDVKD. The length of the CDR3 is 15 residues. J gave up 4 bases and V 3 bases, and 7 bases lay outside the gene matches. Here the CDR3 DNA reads TGTGCCACCAGTGATCCCCGGACAGGTAGCTATGGCTACACCTTC. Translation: CATSDPRTGSYGYTF.

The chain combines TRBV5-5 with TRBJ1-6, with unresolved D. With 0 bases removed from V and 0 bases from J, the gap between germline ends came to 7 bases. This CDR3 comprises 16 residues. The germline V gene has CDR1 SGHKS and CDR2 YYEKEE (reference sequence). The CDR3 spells CASSLAGSSYNSPLHF. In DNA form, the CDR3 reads TGTGCCAGCAGCTTGGCGGGGAGCTCCTATAATTCACCCCTCCACTTT.

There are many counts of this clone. CDR3 region: CASSQHLTGGAKNIQYF. CDR3 bases: TGCGCCAGCAGTCAACACCTGACAGGGGGAGCCAAAAACATTCAGTACTTC. The chain uses TRBV23-1 and TRBJ2-4; TRBD1 matches at 9 bases. TRBV23-1 qualifies as an ORF whose function is uncertain. Losses at the gene ends were 2 bases for V and 0 bases for J; bases not matched to a gene: 5. CDR3 length: 17 amino acids.

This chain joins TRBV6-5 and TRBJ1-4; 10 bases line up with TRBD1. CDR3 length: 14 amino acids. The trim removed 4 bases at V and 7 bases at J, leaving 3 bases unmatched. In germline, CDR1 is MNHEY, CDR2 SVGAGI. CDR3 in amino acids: CASSSTGGGEKLFF. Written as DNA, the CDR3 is TGTGCCAGCAGTTCGACAGGGGGCGGTGAAAAACTGTTTTTT.